This T cell receptor beta chain appears in the sequencing data of a study of shared T cell receptors in the human thymus. The table came from immunoSEQ multiplex PCR; TCRdb's copy has only in-frame clones and leaves some out. The sample gives some 720,000 clones, approximately 88% of which show up once; over 0.008% is in the top ten. This CDR3 comprises 18 residues. The same sample was also studied in work on human thymus T cells. That paper states: Resections that were taken during corrective heart surgery supplied the thymus tissue. Thymic and blood repertoires seemed to show skewed V and J gene use. What related research reported was that thymic repertoires overlapped highly among unrelated individuals.

This sequence originates from a boy less than two years old with a congenital heart defect. The rearrangement joins TRBV21-1 to TRBJ2-7; TRBD1 is the table's D call and was not checked against the DNA. TRBV21-1 is designated a pseudogene. The sample taken for sequencing was thymocytes. CDR3 amino acids: CASSKNVLQVDFGYEQYF. For the CDR3, the DNA is TGTGCCAGCAGCAAAAATGTACTACAGGTGGATTTTGGCTACGAGCAGTACTTC.